The 4 T cell receptor beta chains reported below all come from one sample, sequenced in a study of shared clonotypes between healthy human individuals. The assay was immunoSEQ multiplex PCR, and TCRdb's table has in-frame clones only and misses some. The sample consists of 2 million to 3 million clones, 93% of them appearing once. Source material: naive CD4+ T cells from PBMCs. As to subset: CD45RA+ positively selected. These receptors were taken from a man younger than 30 in good health. Some clones in this sample may be carry-over from other donors' samples.

The chain employs TRBV27 and TRBJ2-1, with D tentatively TRBD2 (5 bases). CDR1 MNHEY and CDR2 SMNVEV come from the germline V gene (reference sequence). The length of the CDR3 is 13 residues. Between the trimmed V and J ends, which lost 6 bases and 6 bases, there was a span of 12 bases. The CDR3 sequence: CASSPTRINEQFF. As DNA, the CDR3 is TGTGCCAGCAGCCCTACTAGGATCAATGAGCAGTTCTTC.

The chain has TRBV6-7 and TRBJ1-4; D is perhaps TRBD1 (5 bases). TRBV6-7 is annotated as an ORF whose role is uncertain. The CDR3 totals 17 residues. V shed 4 bases and J shed 6 bases, with 21 bases lying between them. CDR3 in amino acids: CASSSPDSREVYEKLFF. CDR3 in DNA: TGTGCCAGCAGTTCCCCAGACAGCCGGGAGGTATATGAAAAACTGTTTTTT.

CDR3 protein: CASSLSPDSYNEQFF. The DNA for the CDR3 is TGTGCCAGCAGCTTAAGCCCAGACTCCTACAATGAGCAGTTCTTC. The rearrangement links TRBV7-9 to TRBJ2-1; D unclear. CDR3 length: 15 amino acids. With 2 bases removed from V and 0 bases from J, the gap between germline ends came to 8 bases. From germline, CDR1 is SEHNR and CDR2 FQNEAQ (reference sequence).

The V and J genes are TRBV28 and TRBJ1-2; 8 bases align to TRBD1. CDR1 is MDHEN and CDR2 is SYDVKM in the germline V gene. The CDR3 sequence is 17 residues long. The V and J ends lost 3 bases and 3 bases, in that order; junction bases with no gene match: 12. DNA for the CDR3: TGTGCCAGCAGTTTTTCAGGGGGCTTTGGTCGGGACTATGGCTACACCTTC. This codes for CASSFSGGFGRDYGYTF.